This TCR beta chain stems from a study of blood T cells in healthy people across ages. Whole-study findings and limits: A strong correlation was seen between TCR beta diversity and naive T cell percentage. Roughly linear declines in TCR beta diversity per million T cells occurred with age.

Russia was home to the donors, healthy Caucasian individuals aged about 6 to 90. Peripheral blood was drawn, ten milliliters per donor. Germline values: CDR1 ENHRY, CDR2 SYGVKD. The germline V and J ends were trimmed by 4 bases and 0 bases, with 6 bases remaining between them. The CDR3 covers 13 residues. A second 7 to 11 cycle PCR used barcoded and J-beta primers. TCRdb used MiXCR to reprocess the 5' RACE reads, holding one entry per CDR3 protein. The sample lists under 2,000,000 distinct CDR3 sequences, around 50% occurring once. Worth noting for this clonotype: The target antigen is unknown.

This clonotype was obtained from a woman aged 40 to 55 in good health. The specimen was blood. V and J are TRBV10-3 and TRBJ1-1, with D uncertain. In DNA, the CDR3 is TGTGCCATCAGTGGGACGGTGAACACTGAAGCTTTCTTT. Translating gives CAISGTVNTEAFF.